The 8 T cell receptor beta chains below were found in one sample sequenced in a study of cytomegalovirus exposure and HLA in healthy donors. Use of 60 Vbeta and 13 Jbeta primers characterized the PCR. The method was immunoSEQ multiplex PCR; TCRdb's version includes in-frame clones alone and lacks a portion of them. The profile covers about 130,000 clones, with approximately 84% appearing a single time and 2.7% taken by the ten largest. Sequencing was performed on PBMCs. Receptors originate from a boy younger than 10 in good health and CMV-seronegative.

V usage is TRBV21-1 and J usage is TRBJ1-6; the D segment call TRBD1 is taken from the table without a DNA check. TRBV21-1 constitutes a pseudogene. The CDR3 sequence is 17 residues long. The CDR3 loop reads CASTFWGTGGNNSPLHF. In DNA form, the CDR3 reads TGTGCCAGCACCTTCTGGGGGACAGGGGGGAATAATTCACCCCTCCACTTT.

The J gene is TRBJ2-1, the V gene TRBV5-6; D is ambiguous. CDR3 length: 14 residues. Germline V gives CDR1 SGHDT, CDR2 YYEEEE. V shed 1 base and J shed 4 bases, with 9 bases lying between them. The CDR3 region is CASSLMGLYNEQFF. The CDR3 nucleotides are TGTGCCAGCAGCTTGATGGGCCTATACAATGAGCAGTTCTTC.

The chain is built from TRBV11-2 and TRBJ2-5; 9 nucleotides match TRBD1. The germline V gene has CDR1 SGHAT and CDR2 FQNNGV. The CDR3 covers 15 residues. Trimming removed 1 base from V and 5 bases from J; junction bases left unmatched: 5. Here the CDR3 DNA reads TGTGCCAGCAGCTTAGGGACAGGGGTTTCGGAGACCCAGTACTTC. It yields the protein CASSLGTGVSETQYF.

V gene TRBV27 combines with J gene TRBJ2-2; 8 bases align to TRBD2. The CDR3 is made up of 15 amino acids. J gave up 6 bases and V 5 bases, and 8 bases lay outside the gene matches. Per the germline V gene, CDR1 is MNHEY and CDR2 is SMNVEV (reference sequence). The CDR3, as DNA: TGTGCCAGCAGTCTAGGGGGACTAGTATCCGGGGAGCTGTTTTTT. It yields the protein CASSLGGLVSGELFF.

V is TRBV19 and J is TRBJ1-1, with 7 bases matching TRBD1. This CDR3 spans 16 amino acids. Germline-derived CDR1 and CDR2 are LNHDA and SQIVND (reference sequence). Unmatched junction bases numbered 5, after V lost 0 bases and J lost 1 base. CDR3 sequence: CASSIDADRANTEAFF. CDR3 DNA: TGTGCCAGTAGTATAGACGCCGACAGGGCGAACACTGAAGCTTTCTTT.

This chain connects TRBV6-5 to TRBJ2-3, with 9 nucleotides matching TRBD1. The V gene end was trimmed by 5 bases and the J gene end by 4 bases; junction bases not matched to a gene: 4. The CDR3 runs 14 residues. Germline V gene data show CDR1 as MNHEY and CDR2 as SVGAGI. CDR3 loop: CASSPNRGPDTQYF. The CDR3 DNA reads as TGTGCCAGCAGTCCTAACAGGGGGCCAGATACGCAGTATTTT.

The chain recombines TRBV4-1 with TRBJ2-2; TRBD1 agrees at 8 bases. CDR1 MGHRA and CDR2 YSYEKL come from the germline V gene. This CDR3 contains 14 residues. V lost 6 bases and J lost 6; bases outside the gene matches: 6. CDR3 sequence (DNA): TGCGCCAGCAGTTTGACAGGGGCGTCCGGGGAGCTGTTTTTT. Residues: CASSLTGASGELFF.

V is TRBV5-6 and J is TRBJ2-1; maybe TRBD2 (5 bases). The CDR3 has 14 residues. Germline CDR1 is SGHDT and CDR2 is YYEEEE. Trimming took 1 base from V and 10 from J, leaving 15 bases between them. The CDR3 loop reads CASSLRAQRPEQFF. The CDR3 DNA is TGTGCCAGCAGCTTGAGGGCTCAGCGGCCGGAGCAGTTCTTC.